In its sample, the clone carrying this TCR beta chain was seen many times. Its matching antigen is unknown. V shed 6 bases, J shed 10 bases, and the junction held 13 bases outside the gene matches. The V gene's germline CDR1 is SNHLY and CDR2 FYNNEI. The CDR3 is made up of 15 amino acids. TCRdb re-derived calls from the multiplex PCR reads in MiXCR, one entry per CDR3 protein. The sample has 200,000 or so distinct CDR3 sequences; roughly 31% are singletons. The data were taken from a study of breast tumors, draining lymph nodes, adjacent tissues. Findings and caveats of the study: Luminal-like breast cancer showed significantly higher tumor–nontumor repertoire similarity than basal-like. Tumor repertoires ranked between lymph nodes and nontumor tissue in diversity, with V and J gene preferences.

The lymph nodes were axillary draining lymph nodes from breast cancer patients. The genes are TRBV2 and TRBJ2-1; 9 nucleotides match TRBD1. The sequencing input was axillary lymph node tissue. The receptor was derived from a female donor with breast cancer. Some clones in this sample may be carry-over from other donors' samples. This CDR3 reads CASRKQGANPREQFF. The DNA for the CDR3 is TGTGCCAGCAGGAAACAGGGGGCGAACCCGCGGGAGCAGTTCTTC.